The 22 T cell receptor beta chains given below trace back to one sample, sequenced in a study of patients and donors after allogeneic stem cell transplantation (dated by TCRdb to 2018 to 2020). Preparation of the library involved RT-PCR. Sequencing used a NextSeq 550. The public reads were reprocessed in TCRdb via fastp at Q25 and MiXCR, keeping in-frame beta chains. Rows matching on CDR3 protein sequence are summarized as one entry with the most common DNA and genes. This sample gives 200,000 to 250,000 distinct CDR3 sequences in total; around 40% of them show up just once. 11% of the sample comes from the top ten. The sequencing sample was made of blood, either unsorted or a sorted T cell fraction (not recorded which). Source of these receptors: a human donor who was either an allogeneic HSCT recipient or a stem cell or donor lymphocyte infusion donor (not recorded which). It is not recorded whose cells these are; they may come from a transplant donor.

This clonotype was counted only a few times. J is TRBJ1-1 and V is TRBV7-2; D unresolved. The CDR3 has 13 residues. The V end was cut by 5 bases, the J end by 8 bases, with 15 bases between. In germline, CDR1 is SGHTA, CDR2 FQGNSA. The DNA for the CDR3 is TGTGCCAGCAGCCCGCGGCGGACTTTAGAAGCTTTCTTT. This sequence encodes CASSPRRTLEAFF. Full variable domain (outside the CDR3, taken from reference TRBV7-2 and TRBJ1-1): GAGVSQSPSNKVTEKGKDVELRCDPISGHTALYWYRQSLGQGLEFLIYFQGNSAPDKSGLPSDRFSAERTGGSVSTLTIQRTQQEDSAVYLCASSPRRTLEAFFGQGTRLTVV.

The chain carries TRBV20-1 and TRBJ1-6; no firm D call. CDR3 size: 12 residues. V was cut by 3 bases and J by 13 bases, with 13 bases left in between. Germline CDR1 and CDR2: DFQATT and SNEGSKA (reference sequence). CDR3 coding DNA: TGCAGTGCTAGCGAAGGCTACAGCCCCCTCCACTTT. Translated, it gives CSASEGYSPLHF.

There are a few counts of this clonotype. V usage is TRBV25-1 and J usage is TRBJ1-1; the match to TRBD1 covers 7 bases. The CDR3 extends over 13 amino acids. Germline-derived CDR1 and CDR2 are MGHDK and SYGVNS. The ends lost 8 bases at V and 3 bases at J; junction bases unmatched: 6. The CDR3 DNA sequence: TGTGCCAGCCGCAGGGACAGTTACACTGAAGCTTTCTTT. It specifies CASRRDSYTEAFF.

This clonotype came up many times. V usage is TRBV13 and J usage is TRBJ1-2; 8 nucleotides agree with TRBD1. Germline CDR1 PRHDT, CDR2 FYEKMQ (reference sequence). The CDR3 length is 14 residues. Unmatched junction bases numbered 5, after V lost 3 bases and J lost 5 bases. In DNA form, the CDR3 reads TGTGCCAGCAGCTTGGGGAGACAGGGGTATGGCTACACCTTC. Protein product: CASSLGRQGYGYTF.

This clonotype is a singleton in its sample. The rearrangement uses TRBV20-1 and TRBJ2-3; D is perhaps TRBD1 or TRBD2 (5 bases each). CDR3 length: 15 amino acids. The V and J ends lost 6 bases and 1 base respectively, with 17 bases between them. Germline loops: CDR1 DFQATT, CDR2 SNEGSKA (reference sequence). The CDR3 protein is CSARGLAAGTDTQYF. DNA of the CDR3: TGCAGTGCGAGGGGTCTAGCTGCCGGCACAGATACGCAGTATTTT.

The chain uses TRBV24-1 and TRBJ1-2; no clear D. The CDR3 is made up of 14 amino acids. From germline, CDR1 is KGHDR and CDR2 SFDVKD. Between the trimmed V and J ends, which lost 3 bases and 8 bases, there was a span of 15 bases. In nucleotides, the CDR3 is TGTGCCACCAGTGATCCCCTGGAAAATCGCGGCTACACCTTC. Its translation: CATSDPLENRGYTF.

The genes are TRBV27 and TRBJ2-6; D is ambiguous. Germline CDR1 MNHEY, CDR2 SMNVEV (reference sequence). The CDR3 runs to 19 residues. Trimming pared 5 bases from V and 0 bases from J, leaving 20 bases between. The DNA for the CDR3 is TGTGCCAGCAGTCCCCTCCGGTCCTCCCATTACTCTGGGGCCAACGTCCTGACTTTC. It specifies CASSPLRSSHYSGANVLTF.

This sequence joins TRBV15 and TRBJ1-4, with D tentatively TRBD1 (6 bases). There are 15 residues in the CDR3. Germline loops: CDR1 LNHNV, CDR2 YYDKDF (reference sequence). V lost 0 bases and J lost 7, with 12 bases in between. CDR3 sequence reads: CATSRDGDIFEKLFF. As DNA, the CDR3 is TGTGCCACCAGCAGAGATGGGGACATCTTTGAAAAACTGTTTTTT.

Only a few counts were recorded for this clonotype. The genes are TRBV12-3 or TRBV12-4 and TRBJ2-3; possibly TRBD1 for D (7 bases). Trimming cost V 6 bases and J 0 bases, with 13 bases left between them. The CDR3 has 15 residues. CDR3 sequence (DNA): TGTGCCAGCAGACTCAGGGGGGTCAGCACAGATACGCAGTATTTT. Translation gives CASRLRGVSTDTQYF.

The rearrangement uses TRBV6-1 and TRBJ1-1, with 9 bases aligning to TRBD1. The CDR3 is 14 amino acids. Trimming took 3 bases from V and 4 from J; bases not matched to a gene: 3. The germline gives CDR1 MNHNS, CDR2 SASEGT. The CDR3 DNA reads TGTGCCAGCAGTGAGGGACAGGGTGGCACTGAAGCTTTCTTT. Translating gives CASSEGQGGTEAFF.

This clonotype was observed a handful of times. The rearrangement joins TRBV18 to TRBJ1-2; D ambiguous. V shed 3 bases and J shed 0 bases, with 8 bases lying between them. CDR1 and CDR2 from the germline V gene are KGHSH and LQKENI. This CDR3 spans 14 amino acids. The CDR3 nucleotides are TGTGCCAGCTCACCTGACCTTACTAACTATGGCTACACCTTC. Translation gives CASSPDLTNYGYTF.

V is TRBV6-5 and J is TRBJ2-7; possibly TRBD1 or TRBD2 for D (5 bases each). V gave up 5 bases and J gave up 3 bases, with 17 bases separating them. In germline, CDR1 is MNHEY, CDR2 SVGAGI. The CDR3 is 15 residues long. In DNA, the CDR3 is TGTGCCAGCAGTCAAAGACGGGACGGATTCTACGAGCAGTACTTC. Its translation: CASSQRRDGFYEQYF.

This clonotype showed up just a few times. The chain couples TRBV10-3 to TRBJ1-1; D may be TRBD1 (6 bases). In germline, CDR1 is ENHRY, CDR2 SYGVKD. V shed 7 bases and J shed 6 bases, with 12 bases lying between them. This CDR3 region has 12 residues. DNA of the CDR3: TGTGCCATCAAGCGGAGGGGGGCTGAAGCTTTCTTT. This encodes CAIKRRGAEAFF.

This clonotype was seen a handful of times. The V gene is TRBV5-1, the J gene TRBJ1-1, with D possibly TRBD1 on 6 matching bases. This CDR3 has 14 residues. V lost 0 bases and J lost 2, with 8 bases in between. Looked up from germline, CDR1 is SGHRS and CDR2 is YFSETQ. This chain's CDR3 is CASSLEQGNTEAFF. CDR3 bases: TGCGCCAGCAGCTTGGAACAGGGAAACACTGAAGCTTTCTTT.

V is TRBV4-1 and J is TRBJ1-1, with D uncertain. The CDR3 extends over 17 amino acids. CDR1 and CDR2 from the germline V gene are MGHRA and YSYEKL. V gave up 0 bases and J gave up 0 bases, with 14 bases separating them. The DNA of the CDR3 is TGCGCCAGCAGCCAAGATCCGAAGGGTAGGGTGAACACTGAAGCTTTCTTT. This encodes CASSQDPKGRVNTEAFF.

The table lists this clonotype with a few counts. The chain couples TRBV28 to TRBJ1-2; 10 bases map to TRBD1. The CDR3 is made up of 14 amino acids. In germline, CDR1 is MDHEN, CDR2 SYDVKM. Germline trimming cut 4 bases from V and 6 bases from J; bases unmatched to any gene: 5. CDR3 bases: TGTGCCAGCAGTTCGGGACAGGGGTCCCATGGCTACACCTTC. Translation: CASSSGQGSHGYTF.

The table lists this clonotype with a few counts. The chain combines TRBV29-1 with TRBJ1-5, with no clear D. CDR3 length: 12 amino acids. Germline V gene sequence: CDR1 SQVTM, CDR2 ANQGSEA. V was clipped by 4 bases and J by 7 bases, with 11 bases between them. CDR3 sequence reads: CSVADPGQPQHF. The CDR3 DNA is TGCAGCGTTGCGGACCCCGGACAGCCCCAGCATTTT.

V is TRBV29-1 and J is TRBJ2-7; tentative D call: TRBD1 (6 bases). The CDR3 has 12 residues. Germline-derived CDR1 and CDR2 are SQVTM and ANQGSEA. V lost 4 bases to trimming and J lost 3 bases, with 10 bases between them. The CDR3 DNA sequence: TGCAGCGTTGGGGGGCCGTACTACGAGCAGTACTTC. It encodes CSVGGPYYEQYF.

CDR3 loop: CASSRDRAVGTEAFF. CDR3 DNA: TGCGCCAGCAGCCGGGACAGGGCGGTGGGCACTGAAGCTTTCTTT. V and J are TRBV5-1 and TRBJ1-1; the match to TRBD1 covers 9 bases. The CDR3 runs to 15 residues. V lost 4 bases and J lost 4; bases outside the gene matches: 8. The germline V gene encodes CDR1 SGHRS and CDR2 YFSETQ. The complete variable domain, with remaining parts taken from reference TRBV5-1 and TRBJ1-1, reads KAGVTQTPRYLIKTRGQQVTLSCSPISGHRSVSWYQQTPGQGLQFLFEYFSETQRNKGNFPGRFSGRQFSNSRSEMNVSTLELGDSALYLCASSRDRAVGTEAFFGQGTRLTVV.

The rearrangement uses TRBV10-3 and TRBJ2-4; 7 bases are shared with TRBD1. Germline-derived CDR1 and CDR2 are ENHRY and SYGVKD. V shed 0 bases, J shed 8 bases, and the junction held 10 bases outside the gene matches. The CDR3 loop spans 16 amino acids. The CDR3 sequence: CAISESPGTVYDIQYF. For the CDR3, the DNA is TGTGCCATCAGTGAGTCCCCCGGGACAGTCTATGACATTCAGTACTTC.

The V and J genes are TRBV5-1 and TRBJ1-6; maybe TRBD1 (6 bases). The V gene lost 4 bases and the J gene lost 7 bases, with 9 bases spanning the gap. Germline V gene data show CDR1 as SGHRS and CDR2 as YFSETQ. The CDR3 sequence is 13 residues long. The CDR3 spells CASSDTGNSPLHF. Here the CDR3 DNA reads TGCGCCAGCAGCGATACAGGGAATTCACCCCTCCACTTT.

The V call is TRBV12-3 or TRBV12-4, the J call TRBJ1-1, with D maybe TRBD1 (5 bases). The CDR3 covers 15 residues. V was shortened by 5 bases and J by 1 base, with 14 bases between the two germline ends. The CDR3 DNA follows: TGTGCCAGCAGTGGACAATGGGTAGGGAACACTGAAGCTTTCTTT. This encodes CASSGQWVGNTEAFF.